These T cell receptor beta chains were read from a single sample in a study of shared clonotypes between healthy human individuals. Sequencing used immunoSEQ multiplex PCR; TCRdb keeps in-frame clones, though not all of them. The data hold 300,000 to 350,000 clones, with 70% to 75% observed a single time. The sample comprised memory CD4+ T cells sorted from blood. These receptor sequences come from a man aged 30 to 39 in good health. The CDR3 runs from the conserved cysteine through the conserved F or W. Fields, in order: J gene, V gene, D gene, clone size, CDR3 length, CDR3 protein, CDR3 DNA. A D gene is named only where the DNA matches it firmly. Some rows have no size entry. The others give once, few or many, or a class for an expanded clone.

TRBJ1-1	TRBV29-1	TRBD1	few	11	CSGRQGFEAFF	TGCAGCGGTAGACAGGGGTTTGAAGCTTTCTTT
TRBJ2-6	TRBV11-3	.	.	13	CASSLEGANVLTF	TGTGCCAGCAGCTTAGAGGGGGCCAACGTCCTGACTTTC
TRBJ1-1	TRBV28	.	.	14	CAAAPILVNTEAFF	TGTGCCGCGGCCCCTATCTTGGTGAACACTGAAGCTTTCTTT
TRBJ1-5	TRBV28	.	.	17	CASNERWEAGRNQPQHF	TGTGCCAGCAACGAACGTTGGGAGGCAGGAAGAAATCAGCCCCAGCATTTT
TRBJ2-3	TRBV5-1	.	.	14	CASSLVLSGDTQYF	TGCGCCAGCAGCTTGGTGCTTTCCGGAGATACGCAGTATTTT
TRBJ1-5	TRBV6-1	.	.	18	CASSAGTAGPYSNQPQHF	TGTGCCAGCAGTGCCGGGACCGCCGGACCTTATAGCAATCAGCCCCAGCATTTT
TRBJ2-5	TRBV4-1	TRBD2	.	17	CASSQEGQREEEETQYF	TGCGCCAGCAGCCAAGAAGGCCAGCGGGAGGAGGAGGAGACCCAGTACTTC
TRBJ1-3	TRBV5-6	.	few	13	CASSQPAGNTIYF	TGTGCCAGCAGCCAACCTGCTGGAAACACCATATATTTT
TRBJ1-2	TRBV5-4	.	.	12	CASSSQGYGYTF	TGTGCCAGCAGCTCACAGGGATATGGCTACACCTTC
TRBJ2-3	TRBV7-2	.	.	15	CASSRQQGLTDTQYF	TGTGCCAGCAGCCGACAACAGGGACTCACAGATACGCAGTATTTT
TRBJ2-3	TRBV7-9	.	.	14	CASSLEGTTDTQYF	TGTGCCAGCAGCTTAGAAGGTACCACAGATACGCAGTATTTT
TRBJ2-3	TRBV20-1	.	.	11	CSAKTGDTQYF	TGCAGTGCCAAAACCGGAGATACGCAGTATTTT
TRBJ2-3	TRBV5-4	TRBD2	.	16	CASSRGLAGVTDTQYF	TGTGCCAGCAGTCGAGGACTAGCGGGGGTCACAGATACGCAGTATTTT
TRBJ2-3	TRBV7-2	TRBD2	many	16	CASSPGRGLGTDTQYF	TGTGCCAGCAGCCCAGGGAGGGGCTTGGGCACAGATACGCAGTATTTT
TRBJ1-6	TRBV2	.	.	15	CASSAREIRSSPLHF	TGTGCCAGCAGCGCCAGGGAGATCCGTAGTTCACCCCTCCACTTT
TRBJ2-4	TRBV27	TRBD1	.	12	CASSGTENIQYF	TGTGCCAGCAGCGGGACAGAAAACATTCAGTACTTC
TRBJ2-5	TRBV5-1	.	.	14	CASSERDLGETQYF	TGCGCCAGCAGCGAAAGGGACCTGGGGGAGACCCAGTACTTC
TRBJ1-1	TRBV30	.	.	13	CAWSQEVNTEAFF	TGTGCCTGGAGTCAGGAGGTGAACACTGAAGCTTTCTTT
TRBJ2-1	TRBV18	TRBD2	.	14	CASSPREGSNEQFF	TGTGCCAGCTCACCACGGGAGGGTTCCAATGAGCAGTTCTTC
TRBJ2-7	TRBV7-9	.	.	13	CASSFGFPYEQYF	TGTGCCAGCAGCTTCGGTTTCCCCTACGAGCAGTACTTC
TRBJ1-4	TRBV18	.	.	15	CASSLGSLTSEKLFF	TGTGCCAGCTCACTCGGGTCCCTTACCTCCGAAAAACTGTTTTTT
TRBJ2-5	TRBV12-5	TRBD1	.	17	CASGLFLTGNKEETQYF	TGTGCTAGTGGTTTGTTTCTGACAGGGAACAAGGAAGAGACCCAGTACTTC
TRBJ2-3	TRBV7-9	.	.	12	CASSLGADTQYF	TGTGCCAGCAGCTTAGGGGCCGATACGCAGTATTTT
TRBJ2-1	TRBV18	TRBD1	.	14	CASSQETGRGEQFF	TGTGCCAGCTCACAGGAGACAGGGAGAGGTGAGCAGTTCTTC
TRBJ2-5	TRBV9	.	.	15	CASSGGWGAGETQYF	TGTGCCAGCAGCGGCGGGTGGGGCGCGGGGGAGACCCAGTACTTC
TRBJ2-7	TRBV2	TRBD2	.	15	CASSDFSGGTYEQYF	TGTGCCAGCAGTGATTTTTCGGGGGGGACCTACGAGCAGTACTTC
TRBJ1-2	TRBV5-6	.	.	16	CASSLLYSSVNYGYTF	TGTGCCAGCAGCTTGTTATACAGCTCGGTAAACTATGGCTACACCTTC
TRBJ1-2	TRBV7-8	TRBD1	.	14	CASSTATGGVIYTF	TGTGCCAGCAGCACCGCGACAGGGGGGGTTATTTACACCTTC
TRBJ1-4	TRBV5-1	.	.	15	CASSRDGTTNEKLFF	TGCGCCAGCAGCCGTGACGGTACAACTAATGAAAAACTGTTTTTT
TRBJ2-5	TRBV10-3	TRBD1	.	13	CAIGTGGQETQYF	TGTGCCATCGGGACAGGGGGCCAAGAGACCCAGTACTTC
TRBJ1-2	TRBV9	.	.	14	CASSVGAGVNGYTF	TGTGCCAGCAGCGTAGGGGCAGGGGTCAATGGCTACACCTTC
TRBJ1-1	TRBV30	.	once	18	CAWSVGPTGRQMNTEAFF	TGTGCCTGGAGTGTAGGGCCCACCGGACGTCAGATGAACACTGAAGCTTTCTTT
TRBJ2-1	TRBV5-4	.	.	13	CASSSLGANEQFF	TGTGCCAGCAGCTCGCTAGGGGCCAATGAGCAGTTCTTC
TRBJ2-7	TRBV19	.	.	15	CASSIFPGPTREQYF	TGTGCCAGTAGTATATTCCCAGGACCCACTCGCGAGCAGTACTTC
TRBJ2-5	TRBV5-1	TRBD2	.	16	CASSSTLAGGRETQYF	TGCGCCAGCAGCTCGACACTAGCGGGAGGAAGAGAGACCCAGTACTTC
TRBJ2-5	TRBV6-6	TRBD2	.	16	CATEPVWAGAQETQYF	TGTGCCACCGAGCCCGTGTGGGCGGGAGCTCAAGAGACCCAGTACTTC
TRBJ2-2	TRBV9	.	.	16	CASSVFSGAATGELFF	TGTGCCAGCAGCGTATTTTCGGGGGCCGCCACCGGGGAGCTGTTTTTT
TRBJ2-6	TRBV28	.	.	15	CASSRGRSGANVLTF	TGTGCCAGCAGTCGGGGTCGCTCTGGGGCCAACGTCCTGACTTTC
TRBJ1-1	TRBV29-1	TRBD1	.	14	CSVGTGARDTEAFF	TGCAGCGTCGGGACAGGGGCCAGGGACACTGAAGCTTTCTTT
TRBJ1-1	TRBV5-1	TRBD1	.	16	CASSLGQGARYTEAFF	TGCGCCAGCAGCTTGGGGCAGGGGGCGCGTTACACTGAAGCTTTCTTT
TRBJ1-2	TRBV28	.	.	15	CASSLMSGGNYGYTF	TGTGCCAGCAGTTTGATGTCGGGGGGGAACTATGGCTACACCTTC
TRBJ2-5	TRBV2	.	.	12	CASGLLRETQYF	TGTGCCAGCGGGCTCCTCCGGGAGACCCAGTACTTC
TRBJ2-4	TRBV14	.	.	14	CASSQAGAKNIQYF	TGTGCCAGCAGCCAAGCGGGGGCCAAAAACATTCAGTACTTC
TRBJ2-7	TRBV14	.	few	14	CASSQDPGSYEQYF	TGTGCCAGCAGCCAAGATCCAGGATCCTACGAGCAGTACTTC
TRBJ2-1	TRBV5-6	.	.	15	CASSRQTSGTYEQFF	TGTGCCAGCAGCAGGCAGACGTCCGGGACATATGAGCAGTTCTTC
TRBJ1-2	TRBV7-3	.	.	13	CASSFGRNYGYTF	TGTGCCAGCAGCTTCGGCAGAAACTATGGCTACACCTTC
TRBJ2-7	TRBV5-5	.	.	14	CASSLTGIAFEQYF	TGTGCCAGCAGCTTGACAGGGATCGCTTTCGAGCAGTACTTC
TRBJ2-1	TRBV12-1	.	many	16	CASSPHRLVHPGEQFF	TGTGCCAGCAGTCCCCACCGGCTAGTCCATCCCGGGGAGCAGTTCTTC
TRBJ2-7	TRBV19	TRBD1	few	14	CASSTVTGEGEQYF	TGTGCCAGTAGTACCGTGACAGGGGAAGGCGAGCAGTACTTC
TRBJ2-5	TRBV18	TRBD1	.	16	CASSPRTGLSQETQYF	TGTGCCAGCTCACCCCGGACAGGGCTGTCCCAAGAGACCCAGTACTTC
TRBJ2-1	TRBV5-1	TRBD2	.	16	CASSSPGLAGHNEQFF	TGCGCCAGCAGCTCACCGGGACTAGCGGGTCATAATGAGCAGTTCTTC